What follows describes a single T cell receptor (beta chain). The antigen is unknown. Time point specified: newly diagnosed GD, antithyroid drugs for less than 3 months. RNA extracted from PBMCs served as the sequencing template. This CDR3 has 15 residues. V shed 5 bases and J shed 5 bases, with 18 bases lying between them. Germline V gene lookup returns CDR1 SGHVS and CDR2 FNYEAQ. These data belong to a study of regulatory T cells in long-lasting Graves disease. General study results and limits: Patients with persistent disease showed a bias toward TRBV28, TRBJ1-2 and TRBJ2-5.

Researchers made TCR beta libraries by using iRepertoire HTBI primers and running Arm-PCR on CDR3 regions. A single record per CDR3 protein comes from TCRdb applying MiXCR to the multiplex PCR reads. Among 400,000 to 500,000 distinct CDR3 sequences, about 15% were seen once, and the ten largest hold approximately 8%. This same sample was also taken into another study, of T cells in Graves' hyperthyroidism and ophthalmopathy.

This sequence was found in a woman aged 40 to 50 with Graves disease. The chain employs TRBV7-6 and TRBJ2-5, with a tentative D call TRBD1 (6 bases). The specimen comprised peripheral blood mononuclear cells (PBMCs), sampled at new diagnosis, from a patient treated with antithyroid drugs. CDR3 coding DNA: TGTGCCAGCAGCCTTAGCGTGGGGGCGCGGGAGACCCAGTACTTC. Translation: CASSLSVGARETQYF.